This TCR beta chain was sequenced for a study of T cell repertoires in cytomegalovirus infection. Study details: A matching HLA type, together with CMV infection, was signaled by public TCR beta signatures. Study conclusions and caveats: HLA-C-restricted CMV-specific TCR beta clonotypes prevailed in the ex vivo response. Public TCR beta family frequency separated CMV-and-HLA carriers, including in an independent cohort.

As to this clonotype: Its antigen remains unidentified.

TCRdb independently ran MiXCR on the reads; one entry per CDR3 protein. The sample contains under 350,000 distinct CDR3 sequences, approximately 10% of which appear only once. In germline, CDR1 is SGHDT, CDR2 YYEEEE. The CDR3 sequence is 16 residues long. V lost 0 bases and J 5 bases, leaving 17 bases between the germline ends. The chain recombines TRBV5-6 with TRBJ2-5; D is uncertain. The TCR comes from a human donor in good health (CMV status not recorded). Some clones in this sample may be carry-over from other donors' samples. Material: PBMCs. The CDR3 spells CASSLEGLRFRETQYF. CDR3 coding DNA: TGTGCCAGCAGCTTGGAGGGCCTGAGGTTCCGGGAGACCCAGTACTTC.